This is a list of T cell receptor beta chains from one sample in a study of cytomegalovirus exposure and HLA in healthy donors. TCRdb's copy holds only in-frame clones and misses some; the assay was immunoSEQ multiplex PCR. The profile shows 150,000 to 200,000 clones, 80% of them singletons. Sequenced sample: PBMCs. Source of these receptors: a man aged 25 to 40 in good health and CMV-seropositive. Each CDR3 is given with its conserved first and last residue. Each record gives: CDR3 protein, CDR3 DNA, clone size, J gene, V gene, D gene. A D gene is named only where the DNA matches it firmly. Only some rows state a clone size, as once, few, many or a class for expanded clones.

CDR3: CASSSRLAVSSYNEQFF; DNA: TGTGCCAGCAGCTCCCGACTAGCCGTTAGCTCCTACAATGAGCAGTTCTTC; size: -; J: TRBJ2-1; V: TRBV5-6; D: TRBD2
CDR3: CSVEAVGRGGYYNEQFF; DNA: TGCAGCGTTGAAGCGGTCGGACGGGGGGGCTACTACAATGAGCAGTTCTTC; size: -; J: TRBJ2-1; V: TRBV29-1; D: TRBD2
CDR3: CASSPLRLAGAPYEQYF; DNA: TGTGCCAGCAGCCCACTCCGACTAGCGGGGGCCCCCTACGAGCAGTACTTC; size: -; J: TRBJ2-7; V: TRBV7-2; D: TRBD2
CDR3: CASSPDRVFEKLFF; DNA: TGTGCCAGCAGCCCGGACAGGGTGTTCGAAAAACTGTTTTTT; size: -; J: TRBJ1-4; V: TRBV11-2; D: TRBD1
CDR3: CASSSLAGKGETQYF; DNA: TGCGCCAGCAGTTCCTTAGCGGGAAAGGGGGAGACCCAGTACTTC; size: -; J: TRBJ2-5; V: TRBV10-2; D: TRBD2
CDR3: CASSQMGQVTYNEQFF; DNA: TGTGCCAGCTCACAAATGGGACAGGTCACATACAATGAGCAGTTCTTC; size: -; J: TRBJ2-1; V: TRBV18; D: TRBD1
CDR3: CASSLTGGSTDTQYF; DNA: TGTGCCAGCAGTTTAACAGGGGGTAGCACAGATACGCAGTATTTT; size: -; J: TRBJ2-3; V: TRBV6-5; D: TRBD1
CDR3: CASSPKDRVREQYF; DNA: TGTGCCAGCAGCCCAAAGGACAGGGTGAGGGAGCAGTACTTC; size: once; J: TRBJ2-7; V: TRBV6-5; D: TRBD1
CDR3: CASSTTGQGAYGYTF; DNA: TGTGCCAGTAGTACCACGGGACAGGGGGCGTATGGCTACACCTTC; size: -; J: TRBJ1-2; V: TRBV19; D: TRBD1
CDR3: CASSFSRDYGYTF; DNA: TGTGCCAGCAGTTTTTCCCGAGACTATGGCTACACCTTC; size: -; J: TRBJ1-2; V: TRBV6-5; D: -
CDR3: CASSPDTGGGNYGYTF; DNA: TGTGCCAGTAGTCCGGATACCGGGGGGGGAAACTATGGCTACACCTTC; size: -; J: TRBJ1-2; V: TRBV19; D: -
CDR3: CASSLGQANTEAFF; DNA: TGTGCCAGCAGCTTGGGACAGGCGAACACTGAAGCTTTCTTT; size: -; J: TRBJ1-1; V: TRBV7-9; D: TRBD1
CDR3: CASSLSGTANTGELFF; DNA: TGTGCCAGCAGCTTATCCGGGACAGCGAACACCGGGGAGCTGTTTTTT; size: -; J: TRBJ2-2; V: TRBV7-8; D: TRBD1
CDR3: CASSVRGNQPQHF; DNA: TGTGCCAGCAGCGTTCGGGGCAATCAGCCCCAGCATTTT; size: -; J: TRBJ1-5; V: TRBV7-2; D: -
CDR3: CASSVWTGPQGQETQYF; DNA: TGTGCCAGCAGCGTATGGACGGGCCCCCAGGGGCAAGAGACCCAGTACTTC; size: -; J: TRBJ2-5; V: TRBV9; D: -
CDR3: CASSTGTSGGDSSYNEQFF; DNA: TGTGCCAGCAGCACAGGGACTAGCGGGGGGGATAGCTCCTACAATGAGCAGTTCTTC; size: -; J: TRBJ2-1; V: TRBV5-4; D: TRBD2